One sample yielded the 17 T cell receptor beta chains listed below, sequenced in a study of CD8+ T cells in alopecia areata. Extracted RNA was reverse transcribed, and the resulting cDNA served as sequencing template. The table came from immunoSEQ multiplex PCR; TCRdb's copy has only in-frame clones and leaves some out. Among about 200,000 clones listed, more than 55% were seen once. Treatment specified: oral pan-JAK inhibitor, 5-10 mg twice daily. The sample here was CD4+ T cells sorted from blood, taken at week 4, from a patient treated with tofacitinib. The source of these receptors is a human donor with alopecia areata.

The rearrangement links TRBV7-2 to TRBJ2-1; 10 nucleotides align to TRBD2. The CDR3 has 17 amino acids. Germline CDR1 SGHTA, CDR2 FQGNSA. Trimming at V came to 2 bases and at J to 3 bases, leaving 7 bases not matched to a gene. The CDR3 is CASSLPISGGSYNEQFF. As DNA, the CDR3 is TGTGCCAGCAGCTTACCGATTAGCGGGGGGAGCTACAATGAGCAGTTCTTC.

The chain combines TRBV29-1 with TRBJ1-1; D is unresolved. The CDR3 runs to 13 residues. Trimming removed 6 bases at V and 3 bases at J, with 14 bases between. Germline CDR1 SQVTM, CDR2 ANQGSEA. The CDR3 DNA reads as TGCAGCGTGTCGAAAGGGCGAGACACTGAAGCTTTCTTT. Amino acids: CSVSKGRDTEAFF.

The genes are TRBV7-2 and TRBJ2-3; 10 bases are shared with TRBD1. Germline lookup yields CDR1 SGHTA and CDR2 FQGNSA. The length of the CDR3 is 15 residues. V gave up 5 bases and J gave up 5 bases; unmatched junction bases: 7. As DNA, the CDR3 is TGTGCCAGCAGCCCGAGACAGGGGGCGTTAGATACGCAGTATTTT. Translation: CASSPRQGALDTQYF. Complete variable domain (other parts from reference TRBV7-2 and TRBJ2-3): GAGVSQSPSNKVTEKGKDVELRCDPISGHTALYWYRQSLGQGLEFLIYFQGNSAPDKSGLPSDRFSAERTGGSVSTLTIQRTQQEDSAVYLCASSPRQGALDTQYFGPGTRLTVL.

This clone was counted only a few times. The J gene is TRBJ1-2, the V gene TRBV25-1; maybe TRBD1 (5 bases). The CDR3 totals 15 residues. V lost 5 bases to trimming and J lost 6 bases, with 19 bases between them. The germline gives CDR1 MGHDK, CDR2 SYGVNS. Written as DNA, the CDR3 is TGTGCCAGCAGTCCCCGGGACGGGCCTAGGGATGGCTACACCTTC. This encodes CASSPRDGPRDGYTF.

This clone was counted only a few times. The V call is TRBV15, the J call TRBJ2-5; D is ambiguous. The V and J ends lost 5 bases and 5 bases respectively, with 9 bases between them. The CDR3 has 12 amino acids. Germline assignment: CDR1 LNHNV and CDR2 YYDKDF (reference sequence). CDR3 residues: CATSPSRETQYF. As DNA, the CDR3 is TGTGCCACCAGCCCAAGCAGGGAGACCCAGTACTTC.

The CDR3 loop reads CAWTVSASGGTGELFF. The CDR3 nucleotides are TGTGCCTGGACCGTGTCGGCTAGCGGGGGGACCGGGGAGCTGTTTTTT. This chain joins TRBV30 and TRBJ2-2; 11 bases agree with TRBD2. This CDR3 comprises 16 residues. J lost 5 bases, V lost 4 bases, and 9 bases had no gene match. Germline-derived CDR1 and CDR2 are GTSNPN and SVGIG (reference sequence).

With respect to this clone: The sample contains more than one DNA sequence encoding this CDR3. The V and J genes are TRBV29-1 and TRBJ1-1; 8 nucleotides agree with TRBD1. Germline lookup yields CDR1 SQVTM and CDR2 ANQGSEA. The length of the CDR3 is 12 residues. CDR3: CTGGTGNTEAFF. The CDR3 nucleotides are TGCACCGGAGGGACAGGGAACACTGAAGCTTTCTTT. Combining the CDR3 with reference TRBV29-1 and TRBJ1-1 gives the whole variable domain SAVISQKPSRDICQRGTSLTIQCQVDSQVTMMFWYRQQPGQSLTLIATANQGSEATYESGFVIDKFPISRPNLTFSTLTVSNMSPEDSSIYLCTGGTGNTEAFFGQGTRLTVV.

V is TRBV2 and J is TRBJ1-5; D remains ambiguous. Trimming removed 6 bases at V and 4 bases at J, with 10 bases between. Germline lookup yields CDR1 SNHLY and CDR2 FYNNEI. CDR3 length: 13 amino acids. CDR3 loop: CASRAFGNQPQHF. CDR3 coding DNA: TGTGCCAGCAGGGCTTTCGGAAATCAGCCCCAGCATTTT.

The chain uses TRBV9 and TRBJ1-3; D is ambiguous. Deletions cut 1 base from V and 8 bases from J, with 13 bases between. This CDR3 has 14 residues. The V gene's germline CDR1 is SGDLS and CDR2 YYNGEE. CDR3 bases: TGTGCCAGCAGCGTAAGGACGGCCAAGGACACCATATATTTT. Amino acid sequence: CASSVRTAKDTIYF.

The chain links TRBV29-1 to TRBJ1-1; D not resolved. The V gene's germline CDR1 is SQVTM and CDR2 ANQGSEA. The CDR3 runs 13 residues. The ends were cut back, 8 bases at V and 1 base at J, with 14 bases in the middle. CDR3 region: CSSLDGSNTEAFF. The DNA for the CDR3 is TGCAGCTCCCTGGACGGTTCGAACACTGAAGCTTTCTTT.

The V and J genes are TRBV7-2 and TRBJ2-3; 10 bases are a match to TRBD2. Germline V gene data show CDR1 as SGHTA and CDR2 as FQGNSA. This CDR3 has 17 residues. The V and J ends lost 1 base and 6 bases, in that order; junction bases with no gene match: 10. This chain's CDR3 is CASSLESGGALMDTQYF. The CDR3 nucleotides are TGTGCCAGCAGCTTAGAGAGCGGGGGGGCGCTCATGGATACGCAGTATTTT.

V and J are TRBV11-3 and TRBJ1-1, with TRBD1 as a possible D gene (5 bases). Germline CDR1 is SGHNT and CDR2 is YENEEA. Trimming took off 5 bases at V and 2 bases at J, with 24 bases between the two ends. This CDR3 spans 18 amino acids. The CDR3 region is CASSRTGEASGNNTEAFF. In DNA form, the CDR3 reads TGTGCCAGCAGCCGGACGGGAGAGGCCTCAGGGAATAACACTGAAGCTTTCTTT. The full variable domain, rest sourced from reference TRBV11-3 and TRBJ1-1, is EAGVVQSPRYKIIEKKQPVAFWCNPISGHNTLYWYLQNLGQGPELLIRYENEEAVDDSQLPKDRFSAERLKGVDSTLKIQPAELGDSAVYLCASSRTGEASGNNTEAFFGQGTRLTVV.

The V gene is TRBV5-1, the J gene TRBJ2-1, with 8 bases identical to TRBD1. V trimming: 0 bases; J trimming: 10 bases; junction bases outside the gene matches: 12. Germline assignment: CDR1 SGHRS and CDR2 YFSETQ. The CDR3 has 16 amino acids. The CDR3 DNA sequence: TGCGCCAGCAGCTTGGACTCGGGACCCTACAGGGGGGAGCAGTTCTTC. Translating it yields CASSLDSGPYRGEQFF.

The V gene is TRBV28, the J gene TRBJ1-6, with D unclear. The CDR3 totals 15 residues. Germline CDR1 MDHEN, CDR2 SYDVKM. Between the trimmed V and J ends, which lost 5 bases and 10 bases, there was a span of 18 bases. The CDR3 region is CASSPPLQSLSPLHF. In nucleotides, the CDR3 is TGTGCCAGCAGTCCTCCCTTACAAAGCCTGTCACCCCTCCACTTT. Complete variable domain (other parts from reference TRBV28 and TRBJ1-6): DVKVTQSSRYLVKRTGEKVFLECVQDMDHENMFWYRQDPGLGLRLIYFSYDVKMKEKGDIPEGYSVSREKKERFSLILESASTNQTSMYLCASSPPLQSLSPLHFGNGTRLTVT.

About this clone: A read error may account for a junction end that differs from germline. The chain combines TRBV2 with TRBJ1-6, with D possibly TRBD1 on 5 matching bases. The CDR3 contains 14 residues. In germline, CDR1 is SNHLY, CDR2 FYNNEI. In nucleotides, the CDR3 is TGTGCCAGCAGAGGGGTCTCCCATAATTCACCCCTCCACTTT. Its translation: CASRGVSHNSPLHF.

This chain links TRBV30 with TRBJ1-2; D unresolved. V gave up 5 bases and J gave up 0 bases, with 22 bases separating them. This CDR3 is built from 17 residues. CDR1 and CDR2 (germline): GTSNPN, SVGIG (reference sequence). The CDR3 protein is CAWGPRFDWYPNYGYTF. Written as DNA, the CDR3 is TGTGCCTGGGGACCTAGGTTCGACTGGTACCCTAACTATGGCTACACCTTC.

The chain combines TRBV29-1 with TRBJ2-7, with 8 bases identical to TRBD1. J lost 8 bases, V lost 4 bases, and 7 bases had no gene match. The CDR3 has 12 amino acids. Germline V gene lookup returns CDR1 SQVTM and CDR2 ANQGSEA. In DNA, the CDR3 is TGCAGCGTTGCGATTCGGGACAGGCAGCAGTACTTC. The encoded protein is CSVAIRDRQQYF.